The source of this TCR beta chain is a study of technical replicates of blood from a handful of donors. There are 14 residues in the CDR3. The V and J ends lost 1 base and 11 bases respectively, with 14 bases between them. CDR1 is SGHDN and CDR2 is FVKESK in the germline V gene. The table came from immunoSEQ multiplex PCR; TCRdb's copy has only in-frame clones and leaves some out. The table lists 75,000 to 95,000 clones, roughly 94% of them singletons. This chain links TRBV14 with TRBJ1-4, with a possible D match to TRBD1 (6 bases). The sample comprised T cells isolated from PBMCs. The sequence came from a human donor in good health. CDR3 DNA sequence: TGTGCCAGCAGCCAAGTCAAATCGGGACACAAACTGTTTTTT. As protein: CASSQVKSGHKLFF.